This T cell receptor (beta chain) came from a study of T-cell memory formation after mild COVID-19. Note on this clonotype: Its target is unknown.

Study observations and caveats: Clones that contracted from day 15 to 85 had balanced CD4/CD8; later expanders were CD4+ biased.

There are 13 residues in the CDR3. Germline V lookup: CDR1 ENHRY, CDR2 SYGVKD. The V and J ends lost 3 bases and 2 bases respectively, with 6 bases between them. The authors produced TCR alpha and TCR beta cDNA libraries with sample barcodes and UMIs by 5'RACE using constant-segment primers. TCRdb reanalysed the 5' RACE reads using MiXCR and keeps one entry per CDR3 protein. The data show nearly 200,000 distinct CDR3 sequences, about 17% seen once. The V gene is TRBV10-3, the J gene TRBJ2-3; D might be TRBD1 (5 bases). The TCR originated in an adult woman who had mild COVID-19 (a few samples of this study predate the infection). Cell type and time point are not known. Sequencing used PBMCs or a T cell subset sorted from them (not recorded which). The CDR3 loop reads CAISEGDTDTQYF. The CDR3 DNA reads as TGTGCCATCAGTGAAGGGGACACAGATACGCAGTATTTT.